Listed here is a single TCR beta chain. This sample was taken from a study of T cell responses to AZD1222 COVID-19 vaccine. Clones were sequenced by immunoSEQ multiplex PCR, and TCRdb holds only the in-frame ones, with some missing. The sample comprises tens of thousands of clones, approximately 83% of which are singletons, and around 17% rests with the top ten. CDR3 length: 16 amino acids. The V and J ends lost 3 bases and 0 bases respectively, with 9 bases between them. Germline V gene data show CDR1 as LNHDA and CDR2 as SQIVND (reference sequence). The clonotype originates from an adult in good health. This specimen was peripheral blood, taken on day 0 of AZD1222 vaccination. The V call is TRBV19, the J call TRBJ2-6; D not resolved. CDR3 loop: CASSILTYSGANVLTF. DNA for the CDR3: TGTGCCAGTAGTATCCTTACCTACTCTGGGGCCAACGTCCTGACTTTC. The complete variable domain, with remaining parts taken from reference TRBV19 and TRBJ2-6, reads DGGITQSPKYLFRKEGQNVTLSCEQNLNHDAMYWYRQDPGQGLRLIYYSQIVNDFQKGDIAEGYSVSREKKESFPLTVTSAQKNPTAFYLCASSILTYSGANVLTFGAGSRLTVL.